The clone carrying this T cell receptor (beta chain) was detected only a few times. The authors prepared the TCRbeta library with unique molecular identifiers. TCRdb fed the PCR reads into MiXCR, producing one record per CDR3 protein. The sample holds about a million distinct CDR3 sequences; about 29% are singletons and the top ten take approximately 30%. These data originate in a study of T-cell reconstitution after alpha-beta-depleted transplantation in children. Trimming shortened V by 0 bases and J by 0 bases, and 6 bases separated the two germline ends. The CDR3 covers 14 residues. Germline assignment: CDR1 SGDLS and CDR2 YYNGEE.

The chain couples TRBV9 to TRBJ1-1; D is ambiguous. The TCR sequence derives from a boy younger than two who had a stem cell transplant for SCID, so the T cells may come from the graft donor. The specimen comprised PBMCs, mostly from graft donor cells, sampled 360 days after TCRalphabeta/CD19-depleted stem cell transplant. CDR3 amino acids: CASSVESVNTEAFF. CDR3 bases: TGTGCCAGCAGCGTAGAGAGCGTGAACACTGAAGCTTTCTTT.